Listed below are T cell receptor beta chains from one sample, sequenced in a study of T cell responses to AZD1222 COVID-19 vaccine. The data were produced by immunoSEQ multiplex PCR, yet TCRdb's version contains in-frame clones alone and is incomplete. This table holds some 150,000 clones, about 92% found once. The sample consisted of peripheral blood, taken 28 days after the second AZD1222 dose. The origin of the receptors is an adult who received the AZD1222 COVID-19 vaccine. Each CDR3 is given with its conserved first and last residue. The D gene is left open where the match is weak. The size of a clone is reported for some rows only, either as once, few or many, or as a class for expanded clones.

j_call | d_call | v_call | clone_size | cdr3_nt | cdr3_aa
TRBJ2-3 | . | TRBV18 | . | TGTGCCAGCTCACCTGATACAGATACGCAGTATTTT | CASSPDTDTQYF
TRBJ2-7 | . | TRBV19 | . | TGTGCCAGTAGTAAGGACAGAGACTACGAGCAGTACTTC | CASSKDRDYEQYF
TRBJ1-1 | . | TRBV29-1 | . | TGCAGCGTTGAGGGCGCAGAATTGAACACTGAAGCTTTCTTT | CSVEGAELNTEAFF
TRBJ2-2 | . | TRBV7-7 | . | TGTGCCAGCAGCTTAAAGGGACCCGGGGAGCTGTTTTTT | CASSLKGPGELFF
TRBJ2-7 | TRBD2 | TRBV7-9 | . | TGTGCCAGCAGCTTAATGGCTTCGGGGGGCGAGCAGTACTTC | CASSLMASGGEQYF
TRBJ1-1 | . | TRBV20-1 | . | TGCAGTGCTAGAGTAGACTGGGAAGCTTTCTTT | CSARVDWEAFF
TRBJ2-3 | . | TRBV10-3 | . | TGTGCCATCAGTGAGTCTGAGACTAGCACAGATACGCAGTATTTT | CAISESETSTDTQYF
TRBJ1-5 | . | TRBV6-5 | . | TGTGCCAGCAGCTATACTCACAGGGCCCCCCAGCATTTT | CASSYTHRAPQHF
TRBJ2-1 | TRBD1 | TRBV7-9 | . | TGTGCCAGCACCTTTCCTCCGGGACAGGTATCCTACAATGAGCAGTTCTTC | CASTFPPGQVSYNEQFF
TRBJ2-1 | . | TRBV19 | . | TGTGCCAGTCAGCCCCTTTATAGAACTTCCGACTACAATGAGCAGTTCTTC | CASQPLYRTSDYNEQFF
TRBJ1-5 | . | TRBV21-1 | . | TGTGCCAGCAGCAAAGGCCCTATGTGTGACAGACTTTATAGCAATCAGCCCCAGCATTTT | CASSKGPMCDRLYSNQPQHF
TRBJ1-1 | . | TRBV7-9 | . | TGTGCCAGCAGCTTAGTCGGAGGGGTGTATGGTTATGAAGCTTTCTTT | CASSLVGGVYGYEAFF
TRBJ2-1 | TRBD2 | TRBV2 | . | TGTGCCTTCCACCCCCGCGGGAGAGAGGATGAGCAGTTCTTC | CAFHPRGREDEQFF
TRBJ1-1 | TRBD1 | TRBV27 | . | TGTGCCAGCAGTCTTCGACAGGGGGCGCCGACTGAAGCTTTCTTT | CASSLRQGAPTEAFF
TRBJ2-7 | . | TRBV28 | . | TGTGCCAGCACCTCTCCGTGGGAGCAGTACTTC | CASTSPWEQYF
TRBJ1-5 | . | TRBV3-1/TRBV3-2 | few | TGTGCCAGCAGCCCTGGGGCGGGGACTCAGCCCCAGCATTTT | CASSPGAGTQPQHF
TRBJ1-4 | TRBD1 | TRBV3-1/TRBV3-2 | . | TGTGCCAGCAGCCCAGGACAGGGGTGGGCTAATGAAAAACTGTTTTTT | CASSPGQGWANEKLFF
TRBJ1-2 | . | TRBV5-6 | . | TGTGCCAGCAGCCCCATTGGAGTCGGTTTGAACTATGGCTACACCTTC | CASSPIGVGLNYGYTF
TRBJ2-5 | . | TRBV12-3/TRBV12-4 | . | TGTGCCAGCAGTAATATGCGGGGGACCCAGTACTTC | CASSNMRGTQYF
TRBJ2-3 | TRBD1 | TRBV28 | . | TGTGCCAGCAGTTATGGGACAGATAGCACAGATACGCAGTATTTT | CASSYGTDSTDTQYF
TRBJ1-2 | . | TRBV27 | . | TGTGCCAGCAGTCCACAGGGAACCTATGGCTACACCTTC | CASSPQGTYGYTF
TRBJ2-3 | . | TRBV4-2 | . | TGTGCCAGCAGCCAACCCAGTTTCGGGACTTCGCCCGCTACGCAGTATTTT | CASSQPSFGTSPATQYF
TRBJ1-2 | . | TRBV5-7 | . | TGTGCCAGCAGTTGGACGGCCTACACCTTC | CASSWTAYTF
TRBJ2-7 | . | TRBV18 | . | TGTGCCAGCTCACCCCCAGACTTCTCCTACGAGCAGTACTTC | CASSPPDFSYEQYF
TRBJ1-2 | . | TRBV2 | . | TGTGCCAGCAGCGCGGACAGCTATGGCTACACCTTC | CASSADSYGYTF
TRBJ1-4 | . | TRBV6-2/TRBV6-3 | . | TGTGCCAGCAGTTACAGGGGAGGAAATGAAAAACTGTTTTTT | CASSYRGGNEKLFF